This T cell receptor (beta chain) is from a study of PD-1 blockade in classical Hodgkin lymphoma. The V gene end was trimmed by 5 bases and the J gene end by 6 bases; junction bases not matched to a gene: 5. The germline gives CDR1 MNHEY, CDR2 SMNVEV (reference sequence). This CDR3 comprises 15 residues. On this clone itself: Its antigen is still unknown. The same CDR3 is also encoded by other DNA sequences in this sample.

Each of the patients experienced relapse following autologous stem cell transplantation, and their brentuximab vedotin exposure differed. General study findings and limits: Complete responders showed a baseline diversity that resembled the diversity of newly diagnosed patients. The study reported lower baseline TCR diversity in newly diagnosed patients than in healthy donors.

Sequenced by immunoSEQ multiplex PCR; TCRdb stores in-frame clones only, minus some. The profile covers under 30,000 clones, with around 80% appearing a single time and approximately 10% taken by the ten largest. The origin of this receptor is a human donor with classical Hodgkin lymphoma. The chain employs TRBV27 and TRBJ2-2; 11 bases map to TRBD2. This material consisted of peripheral blood mononuclear cells (PBMCs), taken before the second cycle of nivolumab. CDR3 sequence: CASSRLAGLAGELFF. For the CDR3, the DNA is TGTGCCAGCAGTAGACTAGCGGGGTTGGCCGGGGAGCTGTTTTTT.